This T cell receptor beta chain was retrieved from a study of blood T cell repertoires in COVID-19 (TCRdb year 2020). For the wider study: Samples covering the acute and convalescent phases of COVID-19 were provided by collaborators in the United States, Italy and Spain. Samples came from the ongoing ImmuneRACE study (first 160 participants) plus 1,254 subjects from 6 global collaborators. The repertoires were released in a freely available public database intended as a resource for research on the immune response to SARS-CoV-2. The prospective study material was composed of cDNA or gDNA derived from T cells, B-cell-depleted T cells, or PBMCs. Subjects who had been exposed to COVID-19, were actively infected with it, or had recovered from it provided the deeply sampled blood TCRbeta repertoires that made up the dataset. A de-identified subject ID, COVID-19 status, age in years and sex were almost always included in the sample metadata. Where HLA class I and class II types were available, the types were taken from metadata supplied by the sample provider, not from assay-based typing.

The immunoSEQ Assay, a bias-controlled multiplex PCR, was used to amplify TCRbeta CDR3 regions from genomic DNA. As for how the authors treated the data: Within the assay, amplification of reference gene primers was used to estimate how many nucleated cells each sample contained. Sequence reads were collapsed and filtered to measure the absolute abundance of every unique TCRbeta CDR3 rearrangement. Productive Simpson clonality was computed per sample as the square root of Simpson's diversity index over productive rearrangements. Drawn from immuneACCESS, this table holds only the in-frame rearrangements with V and J called that TCRdb kept. Clones are partly lost; checked studies trace under half to an unresolved V gene and leave the rest unexplained. V and J calls and clone size come straight from that table; D and trimming were deduced from the DNA. The sample yields 150,000 to 200,000 clones; under 90% were counted once. The ten largest clones capture about 14% of the sample.

Study-wide conclusions, independent of this receptor: Clinical and demographic metadata were provided uncurated, with the amount varying by source and participant.

Notes on this clone: Its antigen remains unidentified. No base-level quality is on record; no much larger clone is a single base apart.

In Seattle, one collaborating source enrolled patients while the infection was active and tracked those patients longitudinally over the course of disease. Each collaborating institution followed its own protocols to collect whole blood in K2EDTA tubes. For TCRbeta analysis, collaborator samples were shipped as frozen whole blood, as isolated PBMCs, or as DNA extracted from either sample type. The CDR3 runs 14 residues from the cysteine to the phenylalanine. Only the CDR3 part of the read is kept: 42 bases, read in frame from the first base. Deletion took 7 bases off V and 5 bases off J, with a span of 14 bases between the germline ends. As encoded in the germline V gene (reference sequence), CDR1 is MNHEY while CDR2 is SMNVEV.

Sequencing input: peripheral blood. This sequence uses TRBV27 and TRBJ2-2, and TRBD1 may be the D gene, going by 6 matching bases. This clonotype was sampled from an older woman with COVID-19, enrolled during active disease. This receptor has the CDR3 CASTERRGTGELFF. The DNA reads TGTGCCAGCACTGAGCGAAGGGGGACCGGGGAGCTGTTTTTT.